Shown below are 5 T cell receptor beta chains from a single sample sequenced in a study of blood T cell repertoires in COVID-19. Profiled with immunoSEQ multiplex PCR; TCRdb holds only in-frame clones, not every one. The sample yields some 120,000 clones, just over 75% seen once. Material: peripheral blood. The receptors originated from a human donor in a cohort sampled during active COVID-19.

The chain recombines TRBV29-1 with TRBJ1-1; D may be TRBD1 (5 bases). Trimming cost V 5 bases and J 0 bases, with 19 bases left between them. CDR1 is SQVTM and CDR2 is ANQGSEA in the germline V gene. The CDR3 is 16 residues long. The CDR3 loop reads CSVLEPQGSMNTEAFF. CDR3 coding DNA: TGCAGCGTTCTCGAACCCCAGGGATCAATGAACACTGAAGCTTTCTTT.

The chain employs TRBV30 and TRBJ1-4, with a possible D match to TRBD1 (6 bases). The CDR3 is 14 amino acids. Looked up from germline, CDR1 is GTSNPN and CDR2 is SVGIG (reference sequence). The V and J ends lost 4 bases and 4 bases respectively, with 13 bases between them. The chain's CDR3 is CAWTRVGGNEKLFF. The DNA of the CDR3 is TGTGCCTGGACCAGGGTAGGGGGTAATGAAAAACTGTTTTTT.

This chain joins TRBV2 and TRBJ1-5; 10 positions match TRBD1. Germline loops: CDR1 SNHLY, CDR2 FYNNEI. Trimming cost V 8 bases and J 8 bases; bases outside gene matches: 9. CDR3 length equals 14 residues. DNA for the CDR3: TGTGCCAGCTGGGGACAGGGGTTACGGGAGCCCCAGCATTTT. This codes for CASWGQGLREPQHF.

This clone was seen a single time. The chain employs TRBV28 and TRBJ2-5, with 7 positions matching TRBD2. CDR3 length: 13 amino acids. CDR1 and CDR2 from the germline V gene are MDHEN and SYDVKM. The J segment lost 5 bases and the V segment lost 6 bases, leaving 6 bases of the junction unmatched. The CDR3 loop is CASRPGGMETQYF. CDR3 bases: TGTGCCAGCAGACCCGGGGGGATGGAGACCCAGTACTTC.

The chain is built from TRBV6-5 and TRBJ1-6, with D perhaps matching TRBD1 (5 bases). The CDR3 sequence is 14 residues long. Trimming left V 4 bases short and J 8 bases short, with 12 bases between. Looked up from germline, CDR1 is MNHEY and CDR2 is SVGAGI. Here the CDR3 reads CASSFRDHDSPLHF. The CDR3 DNA sequence: TGTGCCAGCAGTTTCAGGGATCATGATTCACCCCTCCACTTT.